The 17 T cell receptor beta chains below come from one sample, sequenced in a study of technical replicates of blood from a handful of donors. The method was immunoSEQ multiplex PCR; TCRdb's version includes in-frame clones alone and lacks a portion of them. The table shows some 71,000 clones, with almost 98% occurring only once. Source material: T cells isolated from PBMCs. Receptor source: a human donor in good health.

As DNA, the CDR3 is TGTGCCATCAGGGACCTAGCGGGGACAGCCGAGACCCAGTACTTC. Its translation: CAIRDLAGTAETQYF. V is TRBV10-3 and J is TRBJ2-5, with TRBD2 identical over 9 bases. V trimming: 6 bases; J trimming: 5 bases; junction bases outside the gene matches: 10. The CDR3 is 15 amino acids. CDR1 and CDR2 from the germline V gene are ENHRY and SYGVKD.

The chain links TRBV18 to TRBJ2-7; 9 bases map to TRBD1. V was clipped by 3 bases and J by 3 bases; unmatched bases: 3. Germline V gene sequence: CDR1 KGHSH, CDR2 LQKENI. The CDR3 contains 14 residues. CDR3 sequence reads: CASSPLGQGYEQYF. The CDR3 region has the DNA TGTGCCAGCTCACCGTTGGGACAGGGCTACGAGCAGTACTTC.

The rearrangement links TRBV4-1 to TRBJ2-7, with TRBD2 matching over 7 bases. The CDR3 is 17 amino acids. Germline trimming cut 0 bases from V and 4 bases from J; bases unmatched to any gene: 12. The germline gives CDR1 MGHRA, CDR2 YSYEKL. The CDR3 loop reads CASSQDRSAREGYEQYF. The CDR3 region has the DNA TGCGCCAGCAGCCAAGATAGATCGGCGAGGGAGGGATACGAGCAGTACTTC.

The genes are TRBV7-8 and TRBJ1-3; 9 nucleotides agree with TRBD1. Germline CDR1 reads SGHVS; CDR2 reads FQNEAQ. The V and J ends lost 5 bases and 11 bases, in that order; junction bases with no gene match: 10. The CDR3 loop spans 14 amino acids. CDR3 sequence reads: CASSPRTGDRSIYF. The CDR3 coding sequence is TGTGCCAGCAGCCCCAGGACAGGGGATCGCTCCATATATTTT.

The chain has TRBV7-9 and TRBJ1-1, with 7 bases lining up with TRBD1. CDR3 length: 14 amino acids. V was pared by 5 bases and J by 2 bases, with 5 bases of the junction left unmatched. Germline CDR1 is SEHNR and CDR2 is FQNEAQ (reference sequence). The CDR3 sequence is CASSGRTGNTEAFF. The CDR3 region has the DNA TGTGCCAGCAGCGGGAGGACAGGCAACACTGAAGCTTTCTTT. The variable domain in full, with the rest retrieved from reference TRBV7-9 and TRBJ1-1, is DTGVSQNPRHKITKRGQNVTFRCDPISEHNRLYWYRQTLGQGPEFLTYFQNEAQLEKSRLLSDRFSAERPKGSFSTLEIQRTEQGDSAMYLCASSGRTGNTEAFFGQGTRLTVV.

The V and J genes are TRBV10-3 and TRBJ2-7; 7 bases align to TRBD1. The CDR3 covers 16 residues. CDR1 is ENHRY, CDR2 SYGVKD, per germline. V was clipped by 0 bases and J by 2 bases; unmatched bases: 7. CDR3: CAISESARGNTYEQYF. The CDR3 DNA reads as TGTGCCATCAGTGAGTCGGCCAGGGGGAATACCTACGAGCAGTACTTC.

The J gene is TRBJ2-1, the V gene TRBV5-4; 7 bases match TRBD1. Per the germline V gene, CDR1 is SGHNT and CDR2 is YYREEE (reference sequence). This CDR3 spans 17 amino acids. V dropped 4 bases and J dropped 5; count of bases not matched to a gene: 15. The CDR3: CASSLTGNAREDNEQFF. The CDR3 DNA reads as TGTGCCAGCAGCCTGACAGGGAACGCTAGAGAGGACAATGAGCAGTTCTTC.

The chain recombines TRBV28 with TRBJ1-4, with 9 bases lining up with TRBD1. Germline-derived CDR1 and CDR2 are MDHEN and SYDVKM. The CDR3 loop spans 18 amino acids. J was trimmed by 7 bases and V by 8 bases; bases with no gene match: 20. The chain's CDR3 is CASESRDRVSFSSEKLFF. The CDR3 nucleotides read TGTGCCAGCGAGAGCCGGGACAGGGTCTCGTTTTCGAGTGAAAAACTGTTTTTT.

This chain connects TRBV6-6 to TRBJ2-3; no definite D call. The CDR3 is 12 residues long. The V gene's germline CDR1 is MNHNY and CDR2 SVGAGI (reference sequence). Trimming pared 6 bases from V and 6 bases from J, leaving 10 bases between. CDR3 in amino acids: CASSSQLDTQYF. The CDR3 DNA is TGTGCCAGCAGCTCCCAGTTGGATACGCAGTATTTT.

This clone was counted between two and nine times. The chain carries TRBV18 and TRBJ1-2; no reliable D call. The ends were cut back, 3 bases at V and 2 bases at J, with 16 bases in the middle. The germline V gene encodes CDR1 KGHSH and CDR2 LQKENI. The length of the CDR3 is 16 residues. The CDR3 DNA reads TGTGCCAGCTCACCGGTGGAGGGTAGAACCAACTATGGCTACACCTTC. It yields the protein CASSPVEGRTNYGYTF. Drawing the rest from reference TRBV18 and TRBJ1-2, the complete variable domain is NAGVMQNPRHLVRRRGQEARLRCSPMKGHSHVYWYRQLPEEGLKFMVYLQKENIIDESGMPKERFSAEFPKEGPSILRIQQVVRGDSAAYFCASSPVEGRTNYGYTFGSGTRLTVV.

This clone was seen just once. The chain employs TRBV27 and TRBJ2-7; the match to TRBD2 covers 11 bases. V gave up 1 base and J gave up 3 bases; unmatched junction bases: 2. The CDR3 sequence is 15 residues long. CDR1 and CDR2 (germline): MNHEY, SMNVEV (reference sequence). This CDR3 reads CASSLYLAGGYEQYF. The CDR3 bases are TGTGCCAGCAGTTTATACCTAGCGGGGGGCTACGAGCAGTACTTC.

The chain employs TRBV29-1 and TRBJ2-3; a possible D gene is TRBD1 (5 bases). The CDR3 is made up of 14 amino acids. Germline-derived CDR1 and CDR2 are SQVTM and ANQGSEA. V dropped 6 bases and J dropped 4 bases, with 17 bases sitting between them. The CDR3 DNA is TGCAGCGTGGCCCTGACAGCTGTCTCAGATACGCAGTATTTT. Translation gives CSVALTAVSDTQYF.

In DNA form, the CDR3 reads TGCGCCAGCAGACCGACAGGGGACGGTGATCAGCCCCAGCATTTT. Its translation: CASRPTGDGDQPQHF. V gene TRBV4-1 combines with J gene TRBJ1-5; 8 nucleotides align to TRBD1. With V trimmed by 6 bases and J by 5 bases, 9 bases remained unmatched. The length of the CDR3 is 15 residues. Germline V gives CDR1 MGHRA, CDR2 YSYEKL.

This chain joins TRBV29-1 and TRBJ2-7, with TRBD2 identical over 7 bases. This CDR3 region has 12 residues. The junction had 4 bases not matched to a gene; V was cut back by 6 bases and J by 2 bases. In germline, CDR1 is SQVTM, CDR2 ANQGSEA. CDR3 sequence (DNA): TGCAGCGTACAAGCGGGAACCTACGAGCAGTACTTC. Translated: CSVQAGTYEQYF.

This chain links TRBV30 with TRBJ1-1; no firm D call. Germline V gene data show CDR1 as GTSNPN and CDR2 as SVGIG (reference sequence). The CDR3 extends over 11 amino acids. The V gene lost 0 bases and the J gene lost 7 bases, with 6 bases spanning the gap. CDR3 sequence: CAWSVAREAFF. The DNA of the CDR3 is TGTGCCTGGAGTGTAGCCCGTGAAGCTTTCTTT.

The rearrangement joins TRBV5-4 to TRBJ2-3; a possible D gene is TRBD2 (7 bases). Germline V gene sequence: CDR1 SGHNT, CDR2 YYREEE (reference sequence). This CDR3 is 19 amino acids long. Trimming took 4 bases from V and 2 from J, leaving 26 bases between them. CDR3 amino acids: CASSKTGDYRVTDTDTQYF. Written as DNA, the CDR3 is TGTGCCAGCAGCAAGACGGGGGACTACAGGGTTACGGACACAGATACGCAGTATTTT.

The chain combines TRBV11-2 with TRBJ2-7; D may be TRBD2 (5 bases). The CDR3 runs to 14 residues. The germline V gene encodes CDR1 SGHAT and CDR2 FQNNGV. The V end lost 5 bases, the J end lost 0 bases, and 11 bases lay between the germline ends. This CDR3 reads CASSPTRNSYEQYF. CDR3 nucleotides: TGTGCCAGCAGCCCCACTAGGAACTCCTACGAGCAGTACTTC.